These T cell receptor beta chains were read from a single sample in a study of T cells in tuberculosis. Data came from immunoSEQ multiplex PCR; TCRdb stores just in-frame clones and leaves some out. Counted here are tens of thousands of clones, approximately 95% occurring once; the ten biggest clones make up just under 5%. The sequenced sample was PBMCs. Source of these receptors: a donor aged 10 to 29 with latent tuberculosis or without tuberculosis infection. Each CDR3 is given with its conserved first and last residue. Fields, in order: D gene, V gene, J gene, CDR3 length, clone size, CDR3 DNA, CDR3 protein. The D gene is left open where the match is weak. Not every row has a clone size; where given, it reads once, few, many or a size class.

NA,TRBV4-1,TRBJ2-7,15,few,TGCGCCAGCAGCCAAGATAGGGCCACTAGAGACGAGCAGTACTTC,CASSQDRATRDEQYF
TRBD1,TRBV18,TRBJ1-2,13,NA,TGTGCCAGCTCACCTCAGGGGGCGAATGGCTACACCTTC,CASSPQGANGYTF
NA,TRBV6-5,TRBJ2-7,14,NA,TGTGCCAGCAGAACGCAAACAGGGTCCTACGAGCAGTACTTC,CASRTQTGSYEQYF
TRBD2,TRBV10-3,TRBJ2-2,18,once,TGTGCCATCAGAGAGACTAGCGGGGGTTCCGAGTACACCGGGGAGCTGTTTTTT,CAIRETSGGSEYTGELFF
NA,TRBV27,TRBJ1-6,12,NA,TGTGCCAGCAGTCCAATCAATTCACCCCTCCACTTT,CASSPINSPLHF
TRBD1,TRBV11-2,TRBJ2-3,16,NA,TGTGCCAGCAGCACACGGACAGGGGAAACAACAGATACGCAGTATTTT,CASSTRTGETTDTQYF
NA,TRBV2,TRBJ2-2,15,NA,TGTGCCAGCAAAGGGGAAATCTATAACACCGGGGAGCTGTTTTTT,CASKGEIYNTGELFF
TRBD1,TRBV5-1,TRBJ1-5,15,NA,TGCGCCAGCAGCATATTGGGACAGAGTAATCAGCCCCAGCATTTT,CASSILGQSNQPQHF
NA,TRBV6-5,TRBJ1-5,15,NA,TGTGCCAGCAGTTACTCGGCGAGGGGAGGTCAGCCCCAGCATTTT,CASSYSARGGQPQHF
NA,TRBV29-1,TRBJ1-1,11,NA,TGCAGCGTAGAGTTGAACACTGAAGCTTTCTTT,CSVELNTEAFF
NA,TRBV5-5,TRBJ2-3,15,NA,TGTGCCAGCAGCTTGTCACTAGCAAGCCCAGATACGCAGTATTTT,CASSLSLASPDTQYF
TRBD1,TRBV4-3,TRBJ1-2,14,NA,TGCGCCAGCAGCCATCAAGGGACAGGGTATGGCTACACCTTC,CASSHQGTGYGYTF
TRBD2,TRBV28,TRBJ2-2,14,once,TGTGCCATCCTGTCAGGCGGGAGAACCGGGGAGCTGTTTTTT,CAILSGGRTGELFF
TRBD1,TRBV5-1,TRBJ1-2,13,NA,TGCGCCAGCAGCTTCGACAGGGACTATGGCTACACCTTC,CASSFDRDYGYTF
TRBD2,TRBV7-8,TRBJ2-7,15,NA,TGTGCCAGCAGCTTAGCGGGCGGGAGGGCATACGAGCAGTACTTC,CASSLAGGRAYEQYF
NA,TRBV19,TRBJ2-1,15,NA,TGTGCCAGTAGTATTCGGGGGACCGACTACAATGAGCAGTTCTTC,CASSIRGTDYNEQFF
NA,TRBV5-1,TRBJ1-1,14,NA,TGCGCCAGCAGCTTAGGAGTCCAGAACACTGAAGCTTTCTTT,CASSLGVQNTEAFF
NA,TRBV28,TRBJ2-2,14,NA,TGTGCCAGCAGTTACGCCAGGGCGGCCGGGGAGCTGTTTTTT,CASSYARAAGELFF
NA,TRBV6-5,TRBJ2-1,15,NA,TGTGCCAGCAGATCCGGAGCCAGCTCCTACAATGAGCAGTTCTTC,CASRSGASSYNEQFF
NA,TRBV18,TRBJ1-2,15,NA,TGTGCCAGCTCACCTGGAGGGGCAAAAAACTATGGCTACACCTTC,CASSPGGAKNYGYTF
TRBD2,TRBV7-6,TRBJ2-3,15,NA,TGTGCCAGCAGCAAAACTAGCGGGGAACTGGATACGCAGTATTTT,CASSKTSGELDTQYF
NA,TRBV19,TRBJ1-4,14,NA,TGTGCCAGTAAGACAGGCGGACCCGGGGAAAAACTGTTTTTT,CASKTGGPGEKLFF
TRBD1,TRBV7-2,TRBJ2-7,16,NA,TGTGCCAGCAGCTTAGCCACGGGACAGTCCTCCTACGAGCAGTACTTC,CASSLATGQSSYEQYF
TRBD1,TRBV25-1,TRBJ2-7,14,NA,TGTGCCAGCCAGACCCCAGGGGGCGGTGACGAGCAGTACTTC,CASQTPGGGDEQYF
NA,TRBV27,TRBJ1-2,12,NA,TGTGCCAGCAGTTCTAACAGGGTTGGCTACACCTTC,CASSSNRVGYTF
TRBD1,TRBV7-2,TRBJ2-7,16,NA,TGTGCCAGCAGCCTTAGGGGGCTGACGTACGCCTACGAGCAGTACTTC,CASSLRGLTYAYEQYF
TRBD1,TRBV6-6,TRBJ1-6,13,NA,TGTGCCAGCAAGGACAGGGTGGGTTCACCCCTCCACTTT,CASKDRVGSPLHF
NA,TRBV18,TRBJ2-7,14,NA,TGTGCCAGCTCACCACGGGCGGGTTCCTACGAGCAGTACTTC,CASSPRAGSYEQYF
NA,TRBV6-1,TRBJ2-7,15,NA,TGTGCCAGCAGGAGCTTCCTACAAGGGGCCTACGAGCAGTACTTC,CASRSFLQGAYEQYF
NA,TRBV7-9,TRBJ1-2,18,NA,TGTGCCAGCAGCCCTTGGGATTTTGTCACAGGGCAGGACGGTGGCTACACCTTC,CASSPWDFVTGQDGGYTF
NA,TRBV13,TRBJ2-1,14,NA,TGTGCCAGCAGCGCCCGAGTAGGGGGGGGTGAGCAGTTCTTC,CASSARVGGGEQFF
TRBD2,TRBV7-7,TRBJ2-1,15,NA,TGTGCCAGCAGCCCGCGACTAGCGGGGGACGGTGAGCAGTTCTTC,CASSPRLAGDGEQFF
TRBD1,TRBV19,TRBJ2-5,16,NA,TGTGCCAGTAGTATAGATGGAGCAGGGGGTCAAGAGACCCAGTACTTC,CASSIDGAGGQETQYF
NA,TRBV9,TRBJ2-7,16,NA,TGTGCCAGCAGCGCCTCTAGGAAAAGTTTTCCATACGAGCAGTACTTC,CASSASRKSFPYEQYF
NA,TRBV28,TRBJ1-1,14,NA,TGTGCCAGCAGAGAACAGGGATTGGGGACTGAAGCTTTCTTT,CASREQGLGTEAFF
NA,TRBV19,TRBJ1-5,16,NA,TGTGCCAGTAGTATAGGCAGGGGACGACGCAATCAGCCCCAGCATTTT,CASSIGRGRRNQPQHF
TRBD2,TRBV23-1,TRBJ2-7,17,NA,TGCGCCATCGCAACGGGGAGGGGACCTCGAGCTTCCTACGAGCAGTACTTC,CAIATGRGPRASYEQYF
NA,TRBV28,TRBJ2-6,15,NA,TGTGCCAGCAGTTCAGGGTTCTCTGGGGCCAACGTCCTGACTTTC,CASSSGFSGANVLTF
NA,TRBV2,TRBJ2-2,15,NA,TGTGCCAGCTCCGTCAGGCGGGTTATTGGCGGGGAGCTGTTTTTT,CASSVRRVIGGELFF
NA,TRBV6-5,TRBJ2-2,13,NA,TGTGCCAGCAGTTACAAAGGGGGCGGGGAGCTGTTTTTT,CASSYKGGGELFF
NA,TRBV10-3,TRBJ2-7,15,NA,TGTGCCATCAGTGACCCCCTAGCGCCCTTCTTTGGGCTGTACTTC,CAISDPLAPFFGLYF
TRBD2,TRBV9,TRBJ2-2,15,NA,TGTGCCAGCAGCTTTGGGGGGGTGAACACCGGGGAGCTGTTTTTT,CASSFGGVNTGELFF
TRBD2,TRBV5-6,TRBJ2-1,13,NA,TGTGCCAGCAGCTTGGGCGGGAGGGCTGAGCAGTTCTTC,CASSLGGRAEQFF
NA,TRBV7-2,TRBJ2-1,14,NA,TGTGCCAGCAGCCCGGGGGCGGCGGGAGTTGCGCAGTTCTTC,CASSPGAAGVAQFF
TRBD1,TRBV6-5,TRBJ1-4,15,NA,TGTGCCAGCAGCCGAAGGGACAGTCGGGGGGAAAAACTGTTTTTT,CASSRRDSRGEKLFF
NA,TRBV5-6,TRBJ1-2,12,NA,TGTGCCAGCAGCTTGGTCCCAGGCGGCTACACCTTC,CASSLVPGGYTF
TRBD1,TRBV10-1,TRBJ2-6,20,NA,TGCGCCAGCAGTGAGAGGGTTGGGGGGACAGGGTTATCTGGGGCCAACGTCCTGACTTTC,CASSERVGGTGLSGANVLTF
TRBD2,TRBV4-1,TRBJ2-7,15,NA,TGCGCCAGCAGCCTATATAGCGGGAGTGCTTACGAGCAGTACTTC,CASSLYSGSAYEQYF
NA,TRBV9,TRBJ2-3,15,NA,TGTGCCAGCAGCGTGTCGTCGGGGAGCACAGATACGCAGTATTTT,CASSVSSGSTDTQYF
NA,TRBV28,TRBJ1-2,14,NA,TGTGCCAGCAATAGCCGGATAGCTAACTATGGCTACACCTTC,CASNSRIANYGYTF
NA,TRBV2,TRBJ1-4,14,NA,TGTGCCAGCAGGTCAGGAACAACTAATGAAAAACTGTTTTTT,CASRSGTTNEKLFF
TRBD1,TRBV4-2,TRBJ2-7,15,NA,TGTGCCAGCAGCCAAAGCGGGACAGGGGCCTACGAGCAGTACTTC,CASSQSGTGAYEQYF
TRBD1,TRBV4-2,TRBJ1-5,15,once,TGTGCCAGCAGCCAACCGGGACAGGTAATTCAGCCCCAGCATTTT,CASSQPGQVIQPQHF